This is a list of T cell receptor beta chains from one sample in a study of molecular identifiers for immune sequencing clone quantification. TCRdb redid the calling of the PCR reads with MiXCR, one entry per CDR3 protein. The sample includes tens of thousands of distinct CDR3 sequences, roughly 19% of them seen just once. Sequencing was performed on naive CD8+ T cells from blood, with Jurkat cell RNA spiked in. These receptors were taken from a human donor in good health. Some libraries in this study had Jurkat cell RNA spiked in. Each CDR3 is given with its conserved first and last residue. The D gene is left open where the match is weak. Clone size is given for some rows only: seen once, a few or many times, or a class if the clone is expanded.

j_gene | abundance | v_gene | d_gene | CDR3aa | CDR3nt
TRBJ1-6 | many | TRBV27 | . | CASRLRGGDSPLHF | TGTGCCAGCAGGCTCAGGGGTGGGGATTCACCCCTCCACTTT
TRBJ2-7 | many | TRBV2 | . | CASVRQGSYEQYF | TGTGCCAGCGTCCGTCAGGGTTCCTACGAGCAGTACTTC
TRBJ1-4 | many | TRBV6-1 | TRBD1 | CASRKGQENEKLFF | TGTGCCAGCAGGAAGGGACAGGAGAATGAAAAACTGTTTTTT
TRBJ2-6 | . | TRBV6-2/TRBV6-3 | . | CAISYFPQPSSGSNVLTF | TGTGCCATCAGTTACTTCCCACAGCCCAGCTCTGGGTCCAACGTCCTGACTTTC
TRBJ2-5 | many | TRBV29-1 | TRBD1 | CSVPVPGTGGETQYF | TGCAGCGTTCCTGTACCCGGGACAGGAGGAGAGACCCAGTACTTC
TRBJ2-3 | many | TRBV12-3/TRBV12-4 | . | CASSQTSTDTQYF | TGTGCCAGCAGTCAAACGAGCACAGATACGCAGTATTTT
TRBJ1-6 | many | TRBV27 | . | CASSLPTMYSPLHF | TGTGCCAGCAGTCTACCCACGATGTATTCACCCCTCCACTTT
TRBJ2-1 | many | TRBV6-1 | . | CASSVGESSYNEQFF | TGTGCCAGCAGTGTGGGGGAGAGCTCCTACAATGAGCAGTTCTTC
TRBJ2-3 | . | TRBV2 | . | CVSSEWLAQGDTQYF | TGTGTCAGCAGTGAATGGCTAGCCCAGGGTGATACGCAGTATTTT
TRBJ2-5 | many | TRBV24-1 | . | CATMAGVQETQYF | TGTGCCACCATGGCAGGAGTACAAGAGACCCAGTACTTC
TRBJ2-3 | . | TRBV7-3 | . | CASSSLAGWGTDTQYF | TGTGCCAGCAGCTCTCTCGCAGGGTGGGGCACAGATACGCAGTATTTT
TRBJ2-3 | . | TRBV7-3 | . | CASSVTLADTQYF | TGTGCCAGCAGCGTGACGTTAGCGGATACGCAGTATTTT
TRBJ2-7 | many | TRBV30 | TRBD1 | CAWSDRGRFPYEQYF | TGTGCCTGGAGTGACAGGGGGCGATTTCCCTACGAGCAGTACTTC
TRBJ1-3 | many | TRBV4-3 | . | CASSQDGSTGNTIYF | TGCGCCAGCAGCCAAGACGGGAGTACTGGAAACACCATATATTTT
TRBJ2-3 | many | TRBV4-1 | . | CASSQGQGPDTQYF | TGCGCCAGCAGCCAAGGTCAGGGGCCAGATACGCAGTATTTT
TRBJ2-7 | few | TRBV5-3 | TRBD1 | CASRTTGTGFDEQYF | TGTGCCAGCAGGACCACCGGGACAGGGTTTGACGAGCAGTACTTC
TRBJ2-7 | few | TRBV20-1 | . | CSAKDPDNYEQYF | TGCAGTGCTAAGGATCCGGACAATTACGAGCAGTACTTC
TRBJ2-3 | many | TRBV30 | . | CAWSSGGGADTQYF | TGTGCCTGGAGCTCCGGAGGAGGGGCAGATACGCAGTATTTT
TRBJ2-7 | many | TRBV6-5 | . | CASSINRYEQYF | TGTGCCAGCAGTATAAACCGGTACGAGCAGTACTTC
TRBJ2-3 | . | TRBV9 | TRBD2 | CASSVGTSDDTGTRYF | TGTGCCAGCAGCGTCGGGACTAGCGACGACACAGGTACGCGGTATTTT
TRBJ2-5 | . | TRBV7-9 | . | CASSRDFLETQYF | TGTGCCAGCAGCAGGGACTTCCTAGAGACCCAGTACTTC
TRBJ2-5 | many | TRBV3-1 | TRBD1 | CASSPGQEETQYF | TGTGCCAGCAGCCCGGGACAGGAAGAGACCCAGTACTTC
TRBJ2-7 | many | TRBV11-2 | TRBD2 | CASSYDSGGPYEQYF | TGTGCCAGCAGCTATGATAGCGGGGGGCCCTACGAGCAGTACTTC
TRBJ2-3 | many | TRBV7-6 | . | CASSFGGGAGDTQYF | TGTGCCAGCAGCTTTGGAGGGGGGGCCGGAGATACGCAGTATTTT
TRBJ1-6 | many | TRBV5-4 | . | CASSSDIGNSPLHF | TGTGCCAGCAGCTCGGACATTGGGAATTCACCCCTCCACTTT
TRBJ1-5 | many | TRBV19 | . | CASSNGAFEPQHF | TGTGCCAGTAGTAATGGGGCTTTTGAGCCCCAGCATTTT
TRBJ2-7 | many | TRBV3-1 | . | CASSQATRLQYYEQYF | TGTGCCAGCAGCCAAGCTACTAGACTACAGTACTACGAGCAGTACTTC
TRBJ1-4 | many | TRBV7-2 | . | CASSFGLGNEKLFF | TGTGCCAGCAGCTTCGGACTAGGGAATGAAAAACTGTTTTTT
TRBJ2-7 | many | TRBV4-3 | . | CASSQEIGASAYEQYF | TGCGCCAGCAGCCAAGAGATAGGAGCGTCTGCCTACGAGCAGTACTTC
TRBJ1-1 | many | TRBV2 | TRBD1 | CASSEADRGMNTEAFF | TGTGCCAGCAGTGAAGCGGACAGGGGAATGAACACTGAAGCTTTCTTT
TRBJ2-1 | many | TRBV7-2 | TRBD2 | CASSLILAGGRNEQFF | TGTGCCAGCAGCCTGATTCTAGCGGGGGGCAGGAATGAGCAGTTCTTC
TRBJ2-3 | . | TRBV9 | TRBD2 | CASSMSPLAGGRTDTQYF | TGTGCCAGCAGCATGAGCCCACTAGCGGGGGGGAGGACAGATACGCAGTATTTT
TRBJ2-1 | many | TRBV7-2 | TRBD1 | CASSPQGASYNEQFF | TGTGCCAGCAGCCCCCAGGGGGCTTCCTACAATGAGCAGTTCTTC
TRBJ2-5 | many | TRBV29-1 | TRBD1 | CSVEPTGAPETQYF | TGCAGCGTTGAACCTACAGGGGCTCCAGAGACCCAGTACTTC
TRBJ2-1 | many | TRBV5-4 | TRBD1 | CASSIRYRGRGQFF | TGTGCCAGCAGCATCCGATACAGGGGGCGCGGGCAGTTCTTC
TRBJ2-3 | once | TRBV24-1 | TRBD2 | CATSDFSGARQYF | TGTGCCACCAGTGATTTTAGCGGGGCTCGGCAGTATTTT
TRBJ2-1 | . | TRBV27 | TRBD2 | CASSSLMRTSGGVGYNEQFF | TGTGCCAGCAGTTCCCTGATGCGGACTAGCGGGGGGGTGGGATACAATGAGCAGTTCTTC
TRBJ2-2 | many | TRBV6-2/TRBV6-3 | TRBD2 | CASTLAGNTGELFF | TGTGCCAGCACCCTAGCGGGGAACACCGGGGAGCTGTTTTTT
TRBJ2-7 | many | TRBV5-1 | . | CASNDLGEQYF | TGCGCCAGCAACGATCTGGGGGAGCAGTACTTC
TRBJ1-3 | many | TRBV7-6 | . | CASSLTADSGNTIYF | TGTGCCAGCAGCTTGACAGCGGACTCTGGAAACACCATATATTTT
TRBJ1-1 | few | TRBV11-3 | . | CASSLVVGNEAFF | TGTGCCAGCAGCTTAGTTGTAGGGAATGAAGCTTTCTTT